This T cell receptor beta chain was captured in a study of early T cells in non-severe SARS-CoV-2 infection. Germline CDR1 reads MNHEY; CDR2 reads SVGAGI. Trimming pared 2 bases from V and 3 bases from J, leaving 8 bases between. The CDR3 spans 14 residues. Attachment of unique molecular identifiers was made to individual cDNA molecules. MiXCR was run by TCRdb on the 5' RACE reads, yielding one entry per CDR3 protein. The table includes 65,000 to 95,000 distinct CDR3 sequences, approximately 15% detected once. The sequenced material came from whole blood. The chain uses TRBV6-5 and TRBJ2-1; tentatively, D is TRBD1 (6 bases). This sequence was found in an adult who was a healthcare worker with PCR-confirmed SARS-CoV-2 infection or an uninfected control (not recorded which). CDR3 in amino acids: CASSYNRDYNEQFF. Here the CDR3 DNA reads TGTGCCAGCAGTTACAACAGGGACTACAATGAGCAGTTCTTC.